A selection of T cell receptor beta chains follows, all from one sample in a study of PD-1 blockade in classical Hodgkin lymphoma. Assay: immunoSEQ multiplex PCR; the TCRdb copy retains only in-frame clones and omits some. The sample consists of over 5,500 clones, roughly 67% of them appearing once. The specimen comprised CD8+ T cells from blood, sampled before the fourth cycle of nivolumab. The receptor source for this set is a human donor with classical Hodgkin lymphoma. Each CDR3 is given with its conserved first and last residue. D genes are given only for firm matches. Where a row states a size, it is once, few, many or the class of an expanded clone; other rows omit it.

abundance: few
j_gene: TRBJ1-4
d_gene: -
v_gene: TRBV5-6
CDR3nt: TGTGCCAGCAGCTGGGGGGTGGTGGCTAATGAAAAACTGTTTTTT
CDR3aa: CASSWGVVANEKLFF

abundance: -
j_gene: TRBJ1-1
d_gene: -
v_gene: TRBV6-5
CDR3nt: TGTGCCAGCAGTTACTTGCAGGGACTTGAAGCTTTCTTT
CDR3aa: CASSYLQGLEAFF

abundance: -
j_gene: TRBJ2-5
d_gene: TRBD2
v_gene: TRBV27
CDR3nt: TGTGCCAGCAGCCCCCCCGGGGTGACGGGAGGGCGGGAAGAGACCCAGTACTTC
CDR3aa: CASSPPGVTGGREETQYF

abundance: once
j_gene: TRBJ1-2
d_gene: -
v_gene: TRBV5-6
CDR3nt: TGTGCCAGCAGTTTGCCCAACCAGGCGGCCGGCTACACCTTC
CDR3aa: CASSLPNQAAGYTF

abundance: -
j_gene: TRBJ1-2
d_gene: -
v_gene: TRBV19
CDR3nt: TGTGCCAGCCTCACTTTAACAGGGTTCGGCGGCTACACCTTC
CDR3aa: CASLTLTGFGGYTF

abundance: -
j_gene: TRBJ2-7
d_gene: -
v_gene: TRBV5-8
CDR3nt: TGTGCCAGCAGCTGGGACGGCAAGCCCTACGAGCAGTACTTC
CDR3aa: CASSWDGKPYEQYF

abundance: -
j_gene: TRBJ2-2
d_gene: TRBD1
v_gene: TRBV4-1
CDR3nt: TGCGCCAGCAGCCAATATGACAGGGCCACCGGGGAGCTGTTTTTT
CDR3aa: CASSQYDRATGELFF

abundance: -
j_gene: TRBJ2-7
d_gene: TRBD1
v_gene: TRBV2
CDR3nt: TGTGCCAGCAGGACAGGGGTCTACGAGCAGTACTTC
CDR3aa: CASRTGVYEQYF

abundance: -
j_gene: TRBJ1-5
d_gene: -
v_gene: TRBV27
CDR3nt: TGTGCCAGCAGTTCATACAGGGATCGGCAGCCCCAGCATTTT
CDR3aa: CASSSYRDRQPQHF

abundance: -
j_gene: TRBJ2-3
d_gene: TRBD2
v_gene: TRBV4-2
CDR3nt: TGTGCCAGCAGCCAAGAAGGCGGGGGGGCGCGAGATACGCAGTATTTT
CDR3aa: CASSQEGGGARDTQYF

abundance: -
j_gene: TRBJ1-2
d_gene: -
v_gene: TRBV5-6
CDR3nt: TGTGCCAGCAGCACCCTACGGGAGGCACTGCCCTATGGCTACACCTTC
CDR3aa: CASSTLREALPYGYTF

abundance: -
j_gene: TRBJ2-7
d_gene: -
v_gene: TRBV7-9
CDR3nt: TGTGCCAGCAGCTTGGGTTCGGAGCGTCGGCAGTACTTC
CDR3aa: CASSLGSERRQYF

abundance: few
j_gene: TRBJ1-5
d_gene: -
v_gene: TRBV29-1
CDR3nt: TGCAGCGTTGGAAGGGAGAATCAGCCCCAGCATTTT
CDR3aa: CSVGRENQPQHF

abundance: large
j_gene: TRBJ2-1
d_gene: -
v_gene: TRBV10-3
CDR3nt: TGTGCCATCAGTGAGTCGATCGATCGGGATGAGCAGTTCTTC
CDR3aa: CAISESIDRDEQFF

abundance: -
j_gene: TRBJ1-5
d_gene: TRBD1
v_gene: TRBV7-1
CDR3nt: TGTGCCAGCAGCTTAGCCACAGGGGGCAATCAGCCCCAGCATTTT
CDR3aa: CASSLATGGNQPQHF

abundance: -
j_gene: TRBJ1-1
d_gene: -
v_gene: TRBV11-2
CDR3nt: TGTGCCAGCAGCTTAGGGGGGCAGGCTGAAGCTTTCTTT
CDR3aa: CASSLGGQAEAFF

abundance: -
j_gene: TRBJ2-5
d_gene: TRBD1
v_gene: TRBV7-9
CDR3nt: TGTGCCAGCAGCTCCAGTGAGGACAGGGGACCTTGGACCCAGTACTTC
CDR3aa: CASSSSEDRGPWTQYF

abundance: -
j_gene: TRBJ2-7
d_gene: TRBD2
v_gene: TRBV27
CDR3nt: TGTGCCATCAAGACTAGCGGGAACGAGCAGTACTTC
CDR3aa: CAIKTSGNEQYF

abundance: -
j_gene: TRBJ2-3
d_gene: TRBD2
v_gene: TRBV9
CDR3nt: TGTGCCAGCAGCGAGGCGGGAGGTAAAGATACGCAGTATTTT
CDR3aa: CASSEAGGKDTQYF

abundance: few
j_gene: TRBJ1-5
d_gene: TRBD1
v_gene: TRBV4-1
CDR3nt: TGCGCCAGCAGCCAACTTCAGGGGGAAAGCAATCAGCCCCAGCATTTT
CDR3aa: CASSQLQGESNQPQHF

abundance: few
j_gene: TRBJ2-7
d_gene: TRBD2
v_gene: TRBV7-3
CDR3nt: TGTGCCAGCAGACCGGGACGAGCGGGGGGGCTAATTTACGAGCAGTACTTC
CDR3aa: CASRPGRAGGLIYEQYF

abundance: -
j_gene: TRBJ2-7
d_gene: -
v_gene: TRBV4-1
CDR3nt: TGCGCCAGCAGCCACCCGGACACCCCCTACGAGCAGTACTTC
CDR3aa: CASSHPDTPYEQYF

abundance: few
j_gene: TRBJ1-2
d_gene: TRBD1
v_gene: TRBV9
CDR3nt: TGTGCCAGCAGCTCAGGGGGGCCGAACTATGGCTACACCTTC
CDR3aa: CASSSGGPNYGYTF

abundance: once
j_gene: TRBJ2-1
d_gene: TRBD1
v_gene: TRBV7-8
CDR3nt: TGTGCCAGCAGCCTCGGACAGGGGAGTTATGAGCAGTTCTTC
CDR3aa: CASSLGQGSYEQFF

abundance: -
j_gene: TRBJ2-7
d_gene: -
v_gene: TRBV13
CDR3nt: TGTGCCAGCAGCTTAGGGTACGAGCAGTACTTC
CDR3aa: CASSLGYEQYF

abundance: -
j_gene: TRBJ2-7
d_gene: -
v_gene: TRBV28
CDR3nt: TGTGCCAGCAGTTTTATTTCCTACGAGCAGTACTTC
CDR3aa: CASSFISYEQYF

abundance: -
j_gene: TRBJ2-3
d_gene: -
v_gene: TRBV5-1
CDR3nt: TGCGCCAGCAGCTTGGCCGTGCGGAGCACAGATACGCAGTATTTT
CDR3aa: CASSLAVRSTDTQYF

abundance: -
j_gene: TRBJ2-7
d_gene: -
v_gene: TRBV11-3
CDR3nt: TGTGCCAGCAGCTCCCAGGGAAGCTCCTACGAGCAGTACTTC
CDR3aa: CASSSQGSSYEQYF

abundance: once
j_gene: TRBJ2-5
d_gene: -
v_gene: TRBV5-4
CDR3nt: TGTGCCAGCAGCATAGGGTTGGAGACCCAGTACTTC
CDR3aa: CASSIGLETQYF

abundance: once
j_gene: TRBJ2-1
d_gene: TRBD2
v_gene: TRBV2
CDR3nt: TGTGCCATCCCGGGACTAGCGGGCCGGACGGGGAATGAGCAGTTCTTC
CDR3aa: CAIPGLAGRTGNEQFF

abundance: once
j_gene: TRBJ2-2
d_gene: -
v_gene: TRBV28
CDR3nt: TGTGCCAGCAGCCCAGTTGGAGGGGGCACCGGGGAGCTGTTTTTT
CDR3aa: CASSPVGGGTGELFF

abundance: -
j_gene: TRBJ2-7
d_gene: -
v_gene: TRBV19
CDR3nt: TGTGCCAGTAGCCTCACGACAGCGTTTTCCTACGAGCAGTACTTC
CDR3aa: CASSLTTAFSYEQYF

abundance: -
j_gene: TRBJ2-7
d_gene: -
v_gene: TRBV27
CDR3nt: TGTGCCAGCAGTTTATCGAGCCAGAGCTCCTACGAGCAGTACTTC
CDR3aa: CASSLSSQSSYEQYF